Listed below are T cell receptor beta chains from one sample, sequenced in a study of blood T cell repertoires in COVID-19. Here immunoSEQ multiplex PCR was the method, and the copy in TCRdb shows in-frame clones only, minus some. The sample contains 250,000 to 350,000 clones, about 88% of which appear only once. Sequencing used peripheral blood. These TCRs come from a woman in her 30s with COVID-19, enrolled during active disease. Both conserved end residues are part of each CDR3. The D gene is left open where the match is weak. Part of the rows lack a size; the others show once, few, many or a class for expanded clones.

J gene | V gene | clone size | D gene | CDR3 protein | CDR3 DNA
TRBJ1-6 | TRBV19 | NA | TRBD1 | CATTDRPLYNSPLHF | TGTGCCACTACGGACAGGCCTCTCTATAATTCACCCCTCCACTTT
TRBJ2-2 | TRBV6-5 | NA | NA | CASSQGPGELFF | TGTGCCAGCAGTCAGGGTCCCGGGGAGCTGTTTTTT
TRBJ2-1 | TRBV5-1 | NA | TRBD1 | CASSSGTGIYNEQFF | TGCGCCAGCAGTTCCGGGACAGGGATCTACAATGAGCAGTTCTTC
TRBJ2-5 | TRBV5-1 | NA | TRBD1 | CASSGGTGGSETQYF | TGCGCCAGCAGCGGAGGGACAGGGGGTAGTGAGACCCAGTACTTC
TRBJ1-5 | TRBV21-1 | NA | NA | CASSRQGTGQPQHF | TGTGCCAGCAGCAGACAGGGGACAGGGCAGCCCCAGCATTTT
TRBJ2-2 | TRBV25-1 | NA | NA | CASSTGNTGELFF | TGTGCCAGCAGTACGGGGAACACCGGGGAGCTGTTTTTT
TRBJ1-5 | TRBV12-3/TRBV12-4 | NA | NA | CASTRGGDQPQHF | TGTGCCAGCACCCGAGGGGGAGATCAGCCCCAGCATTTT
TRBJ2-7 | TRBV28 | NA | NA | CASSLEVYEQYF | TGTGCCAGCAGCCTGGAGGTCTACGAGCAGTACTTC
TRBJ2-1 | TRBV11-3 | NA | NA | CASSLGGEQFF | TGTGCCAGCAGCTTGGGGGGTGAGCAGTTCTTC
TRBJ2-7 | TRBV28 | few | TRBD1 | CASTKLLRGTGSNEQYF | TGTGCCAGCACCAAACTACTTCGAGGGACAGGTTCAAACGAGCAGTACTTC
TRBJ1-2 | TRBV6-5 | NA | NA | CASPSVAGYGYTF | TGTGCCAGCCCTTCAGTTGCCGGGTATGGCTACACCTTC
TRBJ2-7 | TRBV27 | NA | TRBD2 | CASSFTGTSGTHEQYF | TGTGCCAGCAGTTTTACCGGGACTAGCGGGACTCACGAGCAGTACTTC
TRBJ1-3 | TRBV3-1/TRBV3-2 | few | NA | CASSQGLRGSSGNTIYF | TGTGCCAGCAGCCAAGGCTTGAGGGGGAGCTCTGGAAACACCATATATTTT
TRBJ1-6 | TRBV6-5 | NA | TRBD1 | CATRDSITSPLHF | TGTGCCACCCGGGACAGTATCACTTCACCCCTCCACTTT
TRBJ2-5 | TRBV7-2 | NA | TRBD1 | CASSPPQGAKTQYF | TGTGCCAGCAGCCCGCCTCAGGGGGCGAAGACCCAGTACTTC
TRBJ1-5 | TRBV2 | NA | NA | CASSEGAGRRLYQPQHF | TGTGCCAGCAGCGAGGGCGCGGGACGCCGGTTGTATCAGCCCCAGCATTTT
TRBJ2-7 | TRBV29-1 | few | NA | CSGQQGYEQYF | TGCAGCGGGCAACAGGGCTACGAGCAGTACTTC
TRBJ1-1 | TRBV30 | NA | TRBD1 | CAWRGTGMNTEAFF | TGTGCCTGGAGGGGGACAGGGATGAACACTGAAGCTTTCTTT
TRBJ1-5 | TRBV28 | NA | NA | CASSPAGDGAKPQHF | TGTGCCAGCAGTCCCGCGGGAGACGGGGCAAAGCCCCAGCATTTT
TRBJ1-2 | TRBV5-4 | NA | NA | CASSPSQGNYGYTF | TGTGCCAGCAGCCCTTCACAGGGTAACTATGGCTACACCTTC
TRBJ2-7 | TRBV3-1/TRBV3-2 | NA | TRBD2 | CASSHGIASGSSEQYF | TGTGCCAGCAGCCACGGAATCGCTAGCGGGAGTTCCGAGCAGTACTTC
TRBJ2-2 | TRBV9 | NA | TRBD2 | CASSVGIAGPSSVGGELFF | TGTGCCAGCAGCGTAGGGATAGCGGGACCGTCCTCTGTGGGCGGGGAGCTGTTTTTT
TRBJ2-5 | TRBV5-1 | NA | TRBD2 | CASSWWTSAEETQYF | TGCGCCAGCAGCTGGTGGACTAGCGCCGAAGAGACCCAGTACTTC
TRBJ1-6 | TRBV7-3 | NA | NA | CASSLKGLGGSPLHF | TGTGCCAGCAGCTTAAAGGGGCTCGGGGGTTCACCCCTCCACTTT
TRBJ2-1 | TRBV12-2 | NA | NA | CASRLAGTADFGEQFF | TGTGCAAGTCGCTTGGCCGGGACAGCGGATTTCGGGGAGCAGTTCTTC
TRBJ2-2 | TRBV30 | NA | TRBD2 | CAWSVGLAGTLLGTGELFF | TGTGCCTGGAGTGTAGGTCTAGCGGGAACACTCCTAGGGACCGGGGAGCTGTTTTTT
TRBJ1-4 | TRBV6-5 | NA | TRBD1 | CASNRDRGVEKLFF | TGTGCCAGCAACCGGGACAGGGGGGTTGAAAAACTGTTTTTT
TRBJ2-1 | TRBV19 | NA | TRBD2 | CASSMSGGRGNEQFF | TGTGCCAGTAGTATGTCGGGCGGGAGAGGGAATGAGCAGTTCTTC
TRBJ2-2 | TRBV24-1 | NA | NA | CATSDFYGSNTGELFF | TGTGCCACCAGTGATTTCTACGGGTCGAACACCGGGGAGCTGTTTTTT
TRBJ1-5 | TRBV4-1 | NA | NA | CASSQVSTGRGQPQHF | TGCGCCAGCAGCCAAGTCTCAACAGGTCGGGGGCAGCCCCAGCATTTT
TRBJ2-7 | TRBV25-1 | NA | NA | CASSLQGGVYEQYF | TGTGCCAGCAGTCTACAAGGGGGAGTGTACGAGCAGTACTTC
TRBJ1-1 | TRBV27 | once | TRBD1 | CASSLFGTGGVGTEAFF | TGTGCCAGCAGTTTGTTTGGGACAGGGGGCGTCGGCACTGAAGCTTTCTTT
TRBJ2-7 | TRBV10-3 | NA | TRBD1 | CAISPNRDSRGEQYF | TGTGCCATCAGCCCCAACCGGGACAGCCGCGGCGAGCAGTACTTC
TRBJ2-2 | TRBV27 | NA | TRBD1 | CASSWTGPGQGAGTGELFF | TGTGCCAGCAGTTGGACAGGTCCGGGGCAGGGGGCGGGCACCGGGGAGCTGTTTTTT
TRBJ2-7 | TRBV4-1 | NA | NA | CASSHGQAYEQYF | TGCGCCAGCAGCCATGGTCAGGCCTACGAGCAGTACTTC
TRBJ2-3 | TRBV18 | NA | NA | CASSPPNSNTDTQYF | TGTGCCAGCTCACCACCGAACTCGAACACAGATACGCAGTATTTT
TRBJ1-5 | TRBV18 | NA | NA | CASSPPGGGQPQHF | TGTGCCAGCTCCCCTCCCGGGGGAGGCCAGCCCCAGCATTTT
TRBJ1-1 | TRBV23-1 | once | NA | CASRRSTLNTEAFF | TGCGCCAGCCGCCGTTCCACATTGAACACTGAAGCTTTCTTT
TRBJ2-5 | TRBV2 | NA | TRBD2 | CASSEPTSGRKTQYF | TGTGCCAGCAGTGAACCGACTAGCGGGAGGAAGACCCAGTACTTC
TRBJ2-7 | TRBV12-3/TRBV12-4 | NA | NA | CASSQNTGLEQYF | TGTGCCAGCAGCCAGAACACAGGGTTGGAGCAGTACTTC
TRBJ2-7 | TRBV25-1 | NA | TRBD2 | CASSERVVAGTEQYF | TGTGCCAGCAGTGAACGGGTAGTAGCGGGGACCGAGCAGTACTTC
TRBJ2-7 | TRBV20-1 | once | NA | CSASRRDEQYF | TGCAGTGCTAGTCGGAGGGACGAGCAGTACTTC
TRBJ2-2 | TRBV30 | NA | TRBD2 | CAWSGEGLNTGELFF | TGTGCCTGGAGTGGGGAGGGACTGAACACCGGGGAGCTGTTTTTT
TRBJ2-3 | TRBV4-3 | NA | TRBD2 | CASSPVGAGGTDTQYF | TGCGCCAGCAGCCCCGTTGGAGCGGGAGGTACAGATACGCAGTATTTT
TRBJ2-3 | TRBV19 | NA | NA | CASSNPPGVGHSDTQYF | TGTGCCAGTAGTAATCCCCCGGGGGTGGGGCATTCCGATACGCAGTATTTT
TRBJ1-5 | TRBV19 | NA | NA | CASSYRVRSNQPQHF | TGTGCCAGTAGTTATCGGGTTCGAAGCAATCAGCCCCAGCATTTT
TRBJ1-1 | TRBV10-3 | NA | TRBD1 | CAIRTGTANTEAFF | TGTGCCATCAGGACCGGGACAGCCAACACTGAAGCTTTCTTT
TRBJ1-1 | TRBV10-3 | once | TRBD1 | CAIRQGALTEAFF | TGTGCCATCAGACAGGGGGCGCTCACTGAAGCTTTCTTT